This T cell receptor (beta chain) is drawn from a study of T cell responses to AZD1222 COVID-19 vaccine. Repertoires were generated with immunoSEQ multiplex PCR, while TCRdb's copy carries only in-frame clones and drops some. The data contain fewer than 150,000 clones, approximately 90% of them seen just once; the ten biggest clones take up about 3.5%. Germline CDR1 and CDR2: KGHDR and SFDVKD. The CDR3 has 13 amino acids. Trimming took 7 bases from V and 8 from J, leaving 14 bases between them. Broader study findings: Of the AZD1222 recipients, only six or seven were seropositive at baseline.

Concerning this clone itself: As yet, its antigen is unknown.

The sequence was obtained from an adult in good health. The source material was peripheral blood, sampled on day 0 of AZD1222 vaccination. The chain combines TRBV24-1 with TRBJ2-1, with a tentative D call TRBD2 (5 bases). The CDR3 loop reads CATRLKEGYEQFF. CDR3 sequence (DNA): TGTGCCACCAGACTAAAAGAGGGATATGAGCAGTTCTTC.